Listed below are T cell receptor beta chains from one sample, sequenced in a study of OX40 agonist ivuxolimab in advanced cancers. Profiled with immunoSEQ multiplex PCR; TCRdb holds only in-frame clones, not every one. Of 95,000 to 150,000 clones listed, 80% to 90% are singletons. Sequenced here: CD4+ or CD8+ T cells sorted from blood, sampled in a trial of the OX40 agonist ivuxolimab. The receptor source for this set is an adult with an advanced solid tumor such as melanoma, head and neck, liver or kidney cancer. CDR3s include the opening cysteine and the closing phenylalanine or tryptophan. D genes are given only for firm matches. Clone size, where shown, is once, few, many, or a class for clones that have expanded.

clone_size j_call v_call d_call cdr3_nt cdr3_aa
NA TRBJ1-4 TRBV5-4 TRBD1 TGTGCCAGCAGGACAGGGCCTGCAACTAATGAAAAACTGTTTTTT CASRTGPATNEKLFF
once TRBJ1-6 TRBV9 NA TGTGCCAGCAGCGTAGGTAATTATAATTCACCCCTCCACTTT CASSVGNYNSPLHF
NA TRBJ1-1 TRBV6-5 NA TGTGCCAGCAGTTACACAGGGATGAACACTGAAGCTTTCTTT CASSYTGMNTEAFF
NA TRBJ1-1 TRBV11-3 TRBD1 TGTGCCAGCAGCTTTAGCGGGACAGGCTACGGGAGGGACACTGAAGCTTTCTTT CASSFSGTGYGRDTEAFF
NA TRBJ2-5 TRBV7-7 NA TGTGCTAGCAGATCCGGGACGGGCGGGGAGACCCAGTACTTC CASRSGTGGETQYF
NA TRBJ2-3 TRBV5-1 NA TGCGCCAGCAGCTTGTTCCAGGACACAGATACGCAGTATTTT CASSLFQDTDTQYF
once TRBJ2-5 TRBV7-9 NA TGTGCCAGCAGCACCGGTCGAGAGACCCAGTACTTC CASSTGRETQYF
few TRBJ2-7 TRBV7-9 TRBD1 TGTGCCAGCAGCTTACAGGGACAGGGCTCCCACGAGCAGTACTTC CASSLQGQGSHEQYF
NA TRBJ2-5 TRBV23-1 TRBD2 TGCGCCAGCAGTCAATTCGGCGCGGGGGTCCTCCAAGAGACCCAGTACTTC CASSQFGAGVLQETQYF
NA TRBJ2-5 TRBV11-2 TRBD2 TGTGCCAGCAACAATTTCCGGGACTACGAAGAGACCCAGTACTTC CASNNFRDYEETQYF
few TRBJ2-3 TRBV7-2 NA TGTGCCAGCTCTTTTGGATACACGCAGTATTTT CASSFGYTQYF
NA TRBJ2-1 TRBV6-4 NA TGTGCCAGCAGTCCCCGTCTCGGGAGTCTCGAGCAGTTCTTC CASSPRLGSLEQFF
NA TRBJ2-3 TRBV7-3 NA TGTGCCAGCAGCTTATGGGCTAGTGGGATCATAGATACGCAGTATTTT CASSLWASGIIDTQYF
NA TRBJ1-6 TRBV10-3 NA TGTGCCATCAGTGAGTCGGTGTCAGTGAATTCACCCCTCCACTTT CAISESVSVNSPLHF
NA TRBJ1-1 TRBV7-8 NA TGTGCCAGCAGCCCCAGCGTGGTTCGGGACACTGAAGCTTTCTTT CASSPSVVRDTEAFF
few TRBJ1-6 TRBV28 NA TGTGCCAGCACTCTCCTGGACAGTAGTAATTCACCCCTCCACTTT CASTLLDSSNSPLHF
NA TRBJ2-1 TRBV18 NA TGTGCCAGCTCACCACCGACCTCTATGGAGCAGTTCTTC CASSPPTSMEQFF
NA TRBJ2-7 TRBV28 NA TGTGCCAGCAGTGAGAGGTCCCCCTACGAGCAGTACTTC CASSERSPYEQYF
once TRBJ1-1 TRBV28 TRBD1 TGTGCCAGCAGTTTAGGGACAGGGGGCCGCACTGAAGCTTTCTTT CASSLGTGGRTEAFF
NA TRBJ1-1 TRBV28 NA TGTGCCAGCAGAACTTCTCTCGCTGAAGCTTTCTTT CASRTSLAEAFF
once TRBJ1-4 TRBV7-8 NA TGTGCCAGCAGCCGGACGGATATAAATGAAAAACTGTTTTTT CASSRTDINEKLFF
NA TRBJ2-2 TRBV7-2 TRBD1 TGTGCCAGCAAAAAAGACAGGGGGGTGGCCGGGGAGCTGTTTTTT CASKKDRGVAGELFF
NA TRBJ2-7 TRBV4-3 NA TGCGCCAGCAGCCCCTGGGGTAGCGAGCAGTACTTC CASSPWGSEQYF
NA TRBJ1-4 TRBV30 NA TGTGCCTGGACAGAACGACCGAATGAAAAACTGTTTTTT CAWTERPNEKLFF
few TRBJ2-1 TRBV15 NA TGTGCCACCAGCAGGCCTCGGGGGGCGGCAAATGAGCAGTTCTTC CATSRPRGAANEQFF
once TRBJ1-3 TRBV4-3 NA TGCGCCAGCAGCCAAGATTTCAGGAGTGGAAACACCATATATTTT CASSQDFRSGNTIYF
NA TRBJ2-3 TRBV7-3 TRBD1 TGTGCCAGCAGCTCACAGGGGGCGAGTGATACGCAGTATTTT CASSSQGASDTQYF
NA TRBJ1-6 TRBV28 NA TGTGCCAGCAGTTTACCAGGGGTTTCACCCCTCCACTTT CASSLPGVSPLHF
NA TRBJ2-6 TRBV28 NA TGTGCCAGCAGTTCTACGGCCCTCGTTGGGACCAACGTCCTGACTTTC CASSSTALVGTNVLTF
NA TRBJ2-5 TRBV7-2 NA TGTGCCAGCAGCCCCCGGGACAAAAAAGAGACCCAGTACTTC CASSPRDKKETQYF
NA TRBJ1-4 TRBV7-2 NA TGTGCCAGCGCCACTTCGACAACTAATGAAAAACTGTTTTTT CASATSTTNEKLFF
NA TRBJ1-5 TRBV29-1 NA TGCAGCGTTCGAAGGCTCCCGCCGCCCCAGCATTTT CSVRRLPPPQHF
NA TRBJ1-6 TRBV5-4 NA TGTGCCAGCAGGCCGTGGGCCGATGGGTCCCTCCACTTT CASRPWADGSLHF
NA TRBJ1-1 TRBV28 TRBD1 TGTGCCAGCAGTTCGGGACAGCTGAACACTGAAGCTTTCTTT CASSSGQLNTEAFF
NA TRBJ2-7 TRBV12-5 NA TGTGCTAGTGGTCCGAACAGGGACTCCTACGAGCAGTACTTC CASGPNRDSYEQYF
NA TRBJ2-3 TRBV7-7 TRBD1 TGTGCTAGCAGCGTCGGACAGGGCTACACAGATACGCAGTATTTT CASSVGQGYTDTQYF
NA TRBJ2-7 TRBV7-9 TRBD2 TGTGCCAGCAGACGACTAGCGGGGACCTACGAGCAGTACTTC CASRRLAGTYEQYF
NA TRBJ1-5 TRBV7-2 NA TGTGCCAGCAGCTTGGTCCCGGATCGGCAGCCCCAGCATTTT CASSLVPDRQPQHF
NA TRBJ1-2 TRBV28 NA TGTGCCAGCAGTCATGGAGTCCGTAGGGGGTACACCTTC CASSHGVRRGYTF
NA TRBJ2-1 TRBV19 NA TGTGCCAGTAGTATCGGGTACAATGAGCAGTTCTTC CASSIGYNEQFF
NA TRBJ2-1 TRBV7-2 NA TGTGCCAGCAGCTTAAGGTGGGGGAATGAGCAGTTCTTC CASSLRWGNEQFF
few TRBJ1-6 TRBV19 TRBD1 TGTGCCAGTAGTAGGGACAGGGTTAATTCACCCCTCCACTTT CASSRDRVNSPLHF
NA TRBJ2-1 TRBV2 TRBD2 TGTGCCATCACCAACAGCGGGGGGCGGTACAATGAGCAGTTCTTC CAITNSGGRYNEQFF
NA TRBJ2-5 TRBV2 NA TGTGCCAGCCCCACTGAGGCGGAACAAGAGACCCAGTACTTC CASPTEAEQETQYF
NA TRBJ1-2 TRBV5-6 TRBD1 TGTGCCAGCAGCTTGCCTGGGACAGGGAACTATGGCTACACCTTC CASSLPGTGNYGYTF
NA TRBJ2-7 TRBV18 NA TGTGCCAGCTCAGACGTCTACGAGCAGTACTTC CASSDVYEQYF
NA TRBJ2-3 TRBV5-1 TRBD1 TGCGCCAGCAGCTTCCGGGACAGGGACACAGATACGCAGTATTTT CASSFRDRDTDTQYF
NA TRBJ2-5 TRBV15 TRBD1 TGTGCCACCAGCAGGGACAGGGGGCCACAAGAGACCCAGTACTTC CATSRDRGPQETQYF
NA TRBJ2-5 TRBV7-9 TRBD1 TGTGCCAGCATCGACACCAGGGGGCGCCAAGAGACCCAGTACTTC CASIDTRGRQETQYF
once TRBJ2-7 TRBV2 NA TGTGCCAGCAAGGCGGAGGCCTACGAGCAGTACTTC CASKAEAYEQYF
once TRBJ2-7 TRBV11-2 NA TGTGCCAGCAGCTTTGACACCCTAACCTACGAGCAGTACTTC CASSFDTLTYEQYF
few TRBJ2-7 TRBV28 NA TGTGCCAGCAGTTTATTAGACGAGCAGTACTTC CASSLLDEQYF
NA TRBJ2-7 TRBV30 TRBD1 TGTGCCTGGAGTGCAGGGGGCTCACACGAGCAGTACTTC CAWSAGGSHEQYF
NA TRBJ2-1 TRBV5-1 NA TGCGCCAGCAGCCGACAGGCGGGCAATGAGCAGTTCTTC CASSRQAGNEQFF
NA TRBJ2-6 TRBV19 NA TGTGCCAGTAAACCGGGAGCCTCTGGGGCCAACGTCCTGACTTTC CASKPGASGANVLTF
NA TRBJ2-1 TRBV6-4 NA TGTGCCAGCAGTGACTCAGCGGGTGGGGAGCAGTTCTTC CASSDSAGGEQFF
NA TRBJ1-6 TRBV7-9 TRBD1 TGTGCCAGCAGCTTAAGCGGGACAGGGCGGGACTCACCCCTCCACTTT CASSLSGTGRDSPLHF
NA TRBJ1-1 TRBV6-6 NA TGTGCCAGCAGATCAACTCGAATGGGGGTTTCTTTCTTT CASRSTRMGVSFF
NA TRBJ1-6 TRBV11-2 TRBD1 TGTGCCAGCACCGAATTGACAGGGGGCGTCGTCTCACCCCTCCACTTT CASTELTGGVVSPLHF